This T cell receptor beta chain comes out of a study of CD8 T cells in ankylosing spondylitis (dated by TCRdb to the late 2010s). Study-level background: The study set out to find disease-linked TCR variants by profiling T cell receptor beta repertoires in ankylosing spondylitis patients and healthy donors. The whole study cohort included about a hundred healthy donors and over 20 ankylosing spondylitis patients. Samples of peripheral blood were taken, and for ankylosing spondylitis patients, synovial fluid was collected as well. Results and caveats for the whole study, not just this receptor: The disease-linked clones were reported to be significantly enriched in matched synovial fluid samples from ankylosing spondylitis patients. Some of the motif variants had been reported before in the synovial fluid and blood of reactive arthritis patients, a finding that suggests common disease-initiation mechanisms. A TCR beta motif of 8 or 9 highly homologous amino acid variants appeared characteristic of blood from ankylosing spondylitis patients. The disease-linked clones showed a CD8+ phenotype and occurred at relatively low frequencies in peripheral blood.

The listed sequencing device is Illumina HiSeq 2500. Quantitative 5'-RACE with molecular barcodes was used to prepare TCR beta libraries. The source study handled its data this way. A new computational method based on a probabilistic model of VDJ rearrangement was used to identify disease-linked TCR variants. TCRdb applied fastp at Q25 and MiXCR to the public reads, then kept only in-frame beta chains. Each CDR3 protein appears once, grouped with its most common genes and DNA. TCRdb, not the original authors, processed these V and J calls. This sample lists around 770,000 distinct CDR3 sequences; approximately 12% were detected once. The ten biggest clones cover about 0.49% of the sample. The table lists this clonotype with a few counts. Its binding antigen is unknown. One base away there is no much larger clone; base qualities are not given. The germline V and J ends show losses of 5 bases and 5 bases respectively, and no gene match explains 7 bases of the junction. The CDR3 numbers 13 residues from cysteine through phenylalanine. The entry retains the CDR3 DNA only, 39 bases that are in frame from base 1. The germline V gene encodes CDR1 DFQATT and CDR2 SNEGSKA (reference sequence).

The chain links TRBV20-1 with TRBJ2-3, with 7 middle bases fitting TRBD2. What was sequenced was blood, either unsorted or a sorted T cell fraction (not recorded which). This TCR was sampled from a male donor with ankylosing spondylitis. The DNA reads TGCAGTGCTCCCGGACTAGAGAGAGATACGCAGTATTTT. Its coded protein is CSAPGLERDTQYF.